The next 20 T cell receptor beta chains were all read from a single sample in a study of cytotoxic CD8 clonotypes in ibrutinib-treated CLL. Method: immunoSEQ multiplex PCR; TCRdb's copy keeps in-frame clones and lacks some. Of under 200,000 clones in the sample, roughly 80% were seen once. The input for sequencing was PBMCs, taken after 24 months of ibrutinib treatment. The receptors were sampled from a human donor with chronic lymphocytic leukemia.

The chain uses TRBV7-3 and TRBJ2-2; 9 positions agree with TRBD2. Germline CDR1 is SGHTA and CDR2 is FQGTGA. J was trimmed by 6 bases and V by 3 bases; bases with no gene match: 5. The CDR3 runs to 15 residues. The CDR3 protein is CASSFGLAGPGELFF. The CDR3 nucleotides read TGTGCCAGCAGCTTCGGGCTAGCGGGACCCGGGGAGCTGTTTTTT.

With regard to this clone: Other DNA sequences in the sample encode the same CDR3. The chain carries TRBV20-1 and TRBJ2-3, with unresolved D. Trimming left V 3 bases short and J 1 base short, with 2 bases between. Germline-derived CDR1 and CDR2 are DFQATT and SNEGSKA (reference sequence). The length of the CDR3 is 11 residues. CDR3: CSARGTDTQYF. The CDR3 DNA sequence: TGCAGTGCTAGGGGCACAGATACGCAGTATTTT.

The chain recombines TRBV6-4 with TRBJ1-2; a possible D gene is TRBD1 (5 bases). The length of the CDR3 is 15 residues. V gave up 0 bases and J gave up 8 bases, with 16 bases separating them. Germline CDR1 is MRHNA and CDR2 is SNTAGT. The chain's CDR3 is CASSDSWGRVDGYTF. For the CDR3, the DNA is TGTGCCAGCAGTGACTCGTGGGGCCGTGTGGACGGCTACACCTTC.

This sequence joins TRBV5-1 and TRBJ1-5, with 8 bases matching TRBD1. Germline V gives CDR1 SGHRS, CDR2 YFSETQ. J gave up 5 bases and V 4 bases, and 8 bases lay outside the gene matches. The CDR3 length is 15 residues. CDR3 amino acids: CASSLGTGRDQPQHF. Written as DNA, the CDR3 is TGCGCCAGCAGCCTGGGGACAGGACGAGATCAGCCCCAGCATTTT.

The rearrangement joins TRBV25-1 to TRBJ2-5, with D maybe TRBD1 (6 bases). V lost 3 bases to trimming and J lost 5 bases, with 13 bases between them. The germline gives CDR1 MGHDK, CDR2 SYGVNS. This CDR3 spans 14 amino acids. CDR3 in amino acids: CASSDSRGSETQYF. For the CDR3, the DNA is TGTGCCAGCAGTGATTCTAGGGGGTCGGAGACCCAGTACTTC.

The chain joins TRBV5-1 to TRBJ2-7; 7 nucleotides align to TRBD1. V was clipped by 3 bases and J by 4 bases; unmatched bases: 7. Germline V lookup: CDR1 SGHRS, CDR2 YFSETQ. CDR3 length: 14 residues. CDR3 DNA sequence: TGCGCCAGCAGCTGGGACAGAGACACGTACGAGCAGTACTTC. Protein: CASSWDRDTYEQYF.

The chain links TRBV19 to TRBJ1-2; tentatively, D is TRBD1 (5 bases). Germline values: CDR1 LNHDA, CDR2 SQIVND (reference sequence). The CDR3 is 14 amino acids. The ends were cut back, 7 bases at V and 10 bases at J, with 22 bases in the middle. The DNA of the CDR3 is TGTGCCAGTACTACAGGCCTGGATACTGGTCCCTACACCTTC. It is translated as CASTTGLDTGPYTF.

The chain uses TRBV5-1 and TRBJ1-2, with D possibly being TRBD1 (5 bases). The CDR3 contains 13 residues. V dropped 0 bases and J dropped 7 bases, with 10 bases sitting between them. The V gene's germline CDR1 is SGHRS and CDR2 YFSETQ. The CDR3 loop reads CASSLEGTRGYTF. The DNA of the CDR3 is TGCGCCAGCAGCTTGGAAGGGACCCGTGGCTACACCTTC. The variable domain in full, with the rest retrieved from reference TRBV5-1 and TRBJ1-2, is KAGVTQTPRYLIKTRGQQVTLSCSPISGHRSVSWYQQTPGQGLQFLFEYFSETQRNKGNFPGRFSGRQFSNSRSEMNVSTLELGDSALYLCASSLEGTRGYTFGSGTRLTVV.

The chain has TRBV13 and TRBJ1-5; 12 bases fit TRBD1. Trimming cost V 4 bases and J 6 bases; bases outside gene matches: 7. Germline CDR1 is PRHDT and CDR2 is FYEKMQ (reference sequence). This CDR3 contains 16 residues. The CDR3, as DNA: TGTGCCAGCAGCTCAGGGGGGACAGGGGGCCCTCAGCCCCAGCATTTT. Amino acid sequence: CASSSGGTGGPQPQHF. Full variable domain (missing parts from reference TRBV13 and TRBJ1-5): AAGVIQSPRHLIKEKRETATLKCYPIPRHDTVYWYQQGPGQDPQFLISFYEKMQSDKGSIPDRFSAQQFSDYHSELNMSSLELGDSALYFCASSSGGTGGPQPQHFGDGTRLSIL.

The V and J genes are TRBV27 and TRBJ2-6; D ambiguous. The CDR3 is 13 residues long. Germline V lookup: CDR1 MNHEY, CDR2 SMNVEV (reference sequence). V lost 6 bases to trimming and J lost 0 bases, with 3 bases between them. The CDR3 nucleotides read TGTGCCAGCAGCCCCTCTGGGGCCAACGTCCTGACTTTC. Amino acid sequence: CASSPSGANVLTF.

The V call is TRBV6-6, the J call TRBJ1-6, with D perhaps matching TRBD1 (5 bases). V lost 6 bases and J lost 14, with 20 bases in between. Germline V gives CDR1 MNHNY, CDR2 SVGAGI (reference sequence). CDR3 length: 14 residues. The CDR3 nucleotides read TGTGCCAGCAGCCCAAGGGACCCCCCGGTATCCCTCCACTTT. Amino acids: CASSPRDPPVSLHF.

The chain has TRBV29-1 and TRBJ2-1; 9 bases line up with TRBD1. In germline, CDR1 is SQVTM, CDR2 ANQGSEA. The CDR3 consists of 16 residues. V shed 6 bases and J 1 base; nucleotides not matched to a gene: 10. The CDR3 loop reads CSVSTGGRGSYNEQFF. Here the CDR3 DNA reads TGCAGCGTATCGACAGGGGGGAGAGGGTCCTACAATGAGCAGTTCTTC.

The rearrangement links TRBV19 to TRBJ2-1, with 8 bases matching TRBD2. Germline CDR1 is LNHDA and CDR2 is SQIVND (reference sequence). V was clipped by 6 bases and J by 0 bases; unmatched bases: 10. The CDR3 contains 17 residues. The CDR3 sequence is CASRSAGVKNSYNEQFF. The CDR3 DNA reads TGTGCCAGTAGGTCAGCGGGGGTCAAAAACTCCTACAATGAGCAGTTCTTC.

This clone was observed a single time. The chain carries TRBV7-2 and TRBJ1-2; maybe TRBD1 (5 bases). V lost 3 bases and J lost 6, with 8 bases in between. The germline V gene has CDR1 SGHTA and CDR2 FQGNSA. The CDR3 contains 12 residues. CDR3 sequence (DNA): TGTGCCAGCAGCTTCCCAGGGAATGGCTACACCTTC. This translates into CASSFPGNGYTF. The whole variable domain, remainder taken from reference TRBV7-2 and TRBJ1-2, is GAGVSQSPSNKVTEKGKDVELRCDPISGHTALYWYRQSLGQGLEFLIYFQGNSAPDKSGLPSDRFSAERTGGSVSTLTIQRTQQEDSAVYLCASSFPGNGYTFGSGTRLTVV.

For the CDR3, the DNA is TGCGCCAGCAGCCAGGGACCCCAACGGGGAAACACCATATATTTT. It is translated as CASSQGPQRGNTIYF. The rearrangement links TRBV4-1 to TRBJ1-3; the D gene is possibly TRBD1 (5 bases). The CDR3 covers 15 residues. The germline V and J ends were trimmed by 3 bases and 4 bases, with 13 bases remaining between them. Per germline, CDR1 MGHRA and CDR2 YSYEKL.

The chain uses TRBV5-4 and TRBJ1-5; 9 bases fit TRBD1. V shed 4 bases, J shed 3 bases, and the junction held 5 bases outside the gene matches. The CDR3 covers 15 residues. The germline gives CDR1 SGHNT, CDR2 YYREEE (reference sequence). The CDR3 here is CASSPDRGHNQPQHF. CDR3 DNA sequence: TGTGCCAGCAGCCCGGACAGGGGACACAATCAGCCCCAGCATTTT. Full variable domain (missing parts from reference TRBV5-4 and TRBJ1-5): ETGVTQSPTHLIKTRGQQVTLRCSSQSGHNTVSWYQQALGQGPQFIFQYYREEENGRGNFPPRFSGLQFPNYSSELNVNALELDDSALYLCASSPDRGHNQPQHFGDGTRLSIL.

V gene TRBV6-5 combines with J gene TRBJ1-2, with unresolved D. Trimming left V 9 bases short and J 6 bases short, with 2 bases between. Germline-derived CDR1 and CDR2 are MNHEY and SVGAGI. The CDR3 consists of 8 residues. The CDR3 reads CASHGYTF. In nucleotides, the CDR3 is TGTGCCAGTCATGGCTACACCTTC.

This chain uses TRBV5-6 with TRBJ1-1; D possibly corresponds to TRBD1 (5 bases). This CDR3 region has 14 residues. V lost 0 bases, J lost 7 bases, and 13 bases lay in between. Germline V lookup: CDR1 SGHDT, CDR2 YYEEEE. The CDR3 DNA reads TGTGCCAGCAGCTTGGGGTTCTGGGGGGTTGAAGCTTTCTTT. Translating it yields CASSLGFWGVEAFF.

V usage is TRBV5-4 and J usage is TRBJ2-1, with D perhaps matching TRBD1 (6 bases). The length of the CDR3 is 13 residues. Germline lookup yields CDR1 SGHNT and CDR2 YYREEE (reference sequence). Between the trimmed V and J ends, which lost 4 bases and 8 bases, there was a span of 13 bases. CDR3 DNA: TGTGCCAGCAGCATAAACAGGGTCTATGAGCAGTTCTTC. Its protein is CASSINRVYEQFF.

The chain uses TRBV7-3 and TRBJ1-1; D is possibly TRBD1 (6 bases). The CDR3 covers 16 residues. Germline V gene lookup returns CDR1 SGHTA and CDR2 FQGTGA. With 5 bases removed from V and 4 bases from J, the gap between germline ends came to 20 bases. DNA of the CDR3: TGTGCCAGCAGCCCGGGACAAGTGGGGGTCGGCACTGAAGCTTTCTTT. This translates into CASSPGQVGVGTEAFF. The whole variable domain, remainder taken from reference TRBV7-3 and TRBJ1-1, is GAGVSQTPSNKVTEKGKYVELRCDPISGHTALYWYRQSLGQGPEFLIYFQGTGAADDSGLPNDRFFAVRPEGSVSTLKIQRTERGDSAVYLCASSPGQVGVGTEAFFGQGTRLTVV.